Listed below are T cell receptor beta chains from one sample, sequenced in a study of T cells in Graves' hyperthyroidism and ophthalmopathy. In TCRdb, the multiplex PCR reads were re-called with MiXCR into one record per CDR3 protein. The data contain roughly 720,000 distinct CDR3 sequences, approximately 15% of them seen just once; the ten biggest clones take up about a sixth. Sequenced sample: blood. These receptors all stem from a man in his fifties with Graves' hyperthyroidism. Each CDR3 is given with its conserved first and last residue. Each record gives: clone size, V gene, J gene, D gene, CDR3 DNA, CDR3 protein. A D gene is named only where the DNA matches it firmly. Some rows mark clone size as missing; the rest say once, few, many or name a class of expanded clone.

>NA|TRBV19|TRBJ2-1|NA
TGTGCCAGTAGTATAGGCGGTAACTCCTACAATGAGCAGTTCTTC
CASSIGGNSYNEQFF
>many|TRBV19|TRBJ1-5|TRBD1
TGTGCCAGTTCGGACAGGGCTTATAGCAATCAGCCCCAGCATTTT
CASSDRAYSNQPQHF
>many|TRBV9|TRBJ2-1|TRBD2
TGTGCCAGCAGCGTATCGGGGGAGCGGGGGAATGAGCAGTTCTTC
CASSVSGERGNEQFF
>NA|TRBV4-1|TRBJ2-5|TRBD1
TGCGCCAGCAGCCCCGAGCAGGGGGCACGGGGAGAGACCCAGTACTTC
CASSPEQGARGETQYF
>NA|TRBV10-1|TRBJ2-1|NA
TGCGCCAGCAGTGAGTCCTCCTACCTTGTTGAGCAGTTCTTC
CASSESSYLVEQFF
>NA|TRBV4-3|TRBJ1-1|NA
TGCGCCAGCAGCCAAGAAAGGGGAGGGACTGAAGCTTTCTTT
CASSQERGGTEAFF
>NA|TRBV10-3|TRBJ2-3|NA
TGTGCCTCTGAGGGGGACACAGATACGCAGTATTTT
CASEGDTDTQYF
>few|TRBV29-1|TRBJ1-2|NA
TGCAGCGTCCTGGGGCAGGGGCAGAATGGCTACACCTTC
CSVLGQGQNGYTF
>NA|TRBV2|TRBJ1-2|NA
TGTGCCAGCAGTGGCTCGCAGATCTTCGATAGTCTTAACTATGGCTACACCTTC
CASSGSQIFDSLNYGYTF
>few|TRBV25-1|TRBJ1-5|TRBD1
TGTGCCAGCCAAGACAGGGCTAATCAGCCCCAGCATTTT
CASQDRANQPQHF
>NA|TRBV4-3|TRBJ2-1|TRBD2
TGCGCCAGCAGCCAAGAGACTAGCGGATATGAGCAGTTCTTC
CASSQETSGYEQFF
>few|TRBV4-1|TRBJ2-3|TRBD2
TGCGCCAGCAGCCCGGGACTAGCGGGAGTTACCATTTCCACAGATACGCAGTATTTT
CASSPGLAGVTISTDTQYF
>NA|TRBV7-2|TRBJ2-7|TRBD2
TGTGCCAGCAGCTTAGAGTTGCGGGGGTCCTACGAGCAGTACTTC
CASSLELRGSYEQYF
>many|TRBV20-1|TRBJ1-1|NA
TGCAGTGCCGAAGATCTAGGGTACGGCACTGAAGCTTTCTTT
CSAEDLGYGTEAFF
>many|TRBV7-8|TRBJ1-2|NA
TGTGCCAGCAGCTTAAGCCGGGGGTTCAACTATGGCTACACCTTC
CASSLSRGFNYGYTF
>many|TRBV28|TRBJ2-1|NA
TGTGCCAGCTTCACCAGGGAGGCGAGCTCCTACAATGAGCAGTTCTTC
CASFTREASSYNEQFF
>few|TRBV20-1|TRBJ1-1|TRBD1
TGCAGTGCTAGAGATCGGATCAGGGGGCAAACTGAAGCTTTCTTT
CSARDRIRGQTEAFF
>many|TRBV28|TRBJ2-1|TRBD2
TGTGCCAGCAATAGCGGGGGATACAATGAGCAGTTCTTC
CASNSGGYNEQFF
>few|TRBV28|TRBJ1-4|NA
TGTGCCAGCGGCGAGGGTCCCGAAAAACTGTTTTTT
CASGEGPEKLFF
>many|TRBV18|TRBJ2-7|NA
TGTGCCAGCTCACCAAGCCCATCCCAGCCCTACGAGCAGTACTTC
CASSPSPSQPYEQYF
>many|TRBV12-3/TRBV12-4|TRBJ2-5|NA
TGTGCCAGCAGATCCACAGGGGGGGAAGAGACCCAGTACTTC
CASRSTGGEETQYF
>NA|TRBV20-1|TRBJ1-4|NA
TGCAGTGCTTGGGGCCCAGCGAGGGAAAAACTGTTTTTT
CSAWGPAREKLFF
>NA|TRBV29-1|TRBJ2-1|TRBD2
TGCAGCGTTGAACGGCTAGCGGGAGACGGTGAGCAGTTCTTC
CSVERLAGDGEQFF
>NA|TRBV6-2/TRBV6-3|TRBJ1-2|NA
TGTGCCAGCAGTCCCTACAGAGACGACTATGGCTACACCTTC
CASSPYRDDYGYTF
>few|TRBV28|TRBJ2-3|TRBD1
TGTGCCAGCAGGCCCACAGGGGGCGGCACAGGTACGCAGTATTTT
CASRPTGGGTGTQYF
>many|TRBV6-1|TRBJ1-5|NA
TGTGCCAGCAGTGATCGATTAAGGGGTGCCGGAGAAGGTCAGCCCCAGCATTTT
CASSDRLRGAGEGQPQHF
>many|TRBV3-1|TRBJ2-1|TRBD2
TGTGCCAGCAGCCCCTACACTAGCGGGAAGAATGAGCAGTTCTTC
CASSPYTSGKNEQFF
>NA|TRBV20-1|TRBJ1-5|NA
TGCAGTGCTAGAGGACGGGGGTCCAATCAGCCCCAGCATTTT
CSARGRGSNQPQHF
>many|TRBV10-3|TRBJ2-5|TRBD1
TGTGCCATCAGTGGAGGGACAGGGACAGAGACCCAGTACTTC
CAISGGTGTETQYF
>many|TRBV28|TRBJ2-7|TRBD1
TGTGCCAGCAGTTTAATGATCACAGGGGGTCATAAAGTATCCTACGAGCAGTACTTC
CASSLMITGGHKVSYEQYF
>NA|TRBV5-6|TRBJ1-2|NA
TGTGCCAGCAGCTCCGACGGGGTCTTCGGCTACACCTTC
CASSSDGVFGYTF
>many|TRBV7-9|TRBJ1-1|NA
TGTGCCAGCACCAGGGGACAAGGGTGGACTGAAGCTTTCTTT
CASTRGQGWTEAFF
>many|TRBV28|TRBJ2-2|TRBD2
TGTGCCAGCAGTTCTGAGCGGGAGAGGAACACCGGGGAGCTGTTTTTT
CASSSERERNTGELFF
>many|TRBV5-1|TRBJ1-1|NA
TGCGCCAGCAGCTTGGCAGGGATAGGCACTGAAGCTTTCTTT
CASSLAGIGTEAFF
>many|TRBV28|TRBJ2-5|NA
TGTGCCAGCAGTTTACTCCCATTCCAAGAGACCCAGTACTTC
CASSLLPFQETQYF
>few|TRBV7-9|TRBJ2-7|TRBD2
TGTGCCAGCAGCCTCTATCCCCCTAGCGGGACCCGATACGAGCAGTACTTC
CASSLYPPSGTRYEQYF
>NA|TRBV5-1|TRBJ2-1|NA
TGCGCCAGCAGCAATACAGGGGGAGGGAATGAGCAGTTCTTC
CASSNTGGGNEQFF
>NA|TRBV9|TRBJ1-5|NA
TGTGCCAGCAGCGTAGATGGGAGTGTGGGTCAGCCCCAGCATTTT
CASSVDGSVGQPQHF
>few|TRBV20-1|TRBJ2-6|NA
TGCAGTGCTTTTTGGGGCAGCTCTGGGGCCAACGTCCTGACTTTC
CSAFWGSSGANVLTF
>NA|TRBV25-1|TRBJ2-6|NA
TGTGCCAGCAGCTGGGGGGCGGGGGCCAACGTCCTGACTTTC
CASSWGAGANVLTF
>many|TRBV28|TRBJ2-1|NA
TGTGCCAGCAGTTTGCCCCAGGGCGACAATGAGCAGTTCTTC
CASSLPQGDNEQFF
>NA|TRBV19|TRBJ2-1|TRBD2
TGTGCCAGTAGTATAACCCTAGCGGGAGTGCAGTTCTTC
CASSITLAGVQFF
>many|TRBV5-1|TRBJ1-1|NA
TGTGCCAGCAGCTTAGAAACAGTCAACACTGAAGCTTTCTTT
CASSLETVNTEAFF
>NA|TRBV14|TRBJ2-3|NA
TGTGCCAGCAGCTCAGGGTGGGCAGTCCCAAGCACAGATACGCAGTATTTT
CASSSGWAVPSTDTQYF
>few|TRBV5-1|TRBJ1-5|NA
TGCGCCAGCAGCTTGGATGGTCAGGGCAACAATCAGCCCCAGCATTTT
CASSLDGQGNNQPQHF
>few|TRBV20-1|TRBJ2-7|NA
TGCAGTGGTAATACCGATGACTACCGGGGCTCCTACGAGCAGTACTTC
CSGNTDDYRGSYEQYF
>NA|TRBV10-3|TRBJ1-4|TRBD1
TGTGCCACGGGACAGGCAACTAATGAAAAACTGTTTTTT
CATGQATNEKLFF
>few|TRBV10-3|TRBJ2-2|NA
TGTGCCATCAGTGATCAGGGGGGGTCGAACACCGGGGAGCTGTTTTTT
CAISDQGGSNTGELFF
>few|TRBV20-1|TRBJ2-7|TRBD2
TGCAGTGCTGAAGCGGGAGAGCGGGAGGTTCCCGAGCAGTACTTC
CSAEAGEREVPEQYF
>many|TRBV28|TRBJ2-1|NA
TGTGCCAGCAGTTTAATCTACAGCAATGAGCAGTTCTTC
CASSLIYSNEQFF